The text below deals with one T cell receptor beta chain. Its binding antigen is unknown. No base quality values were provided; no much bigger clone lies one nucleotide off. These data belong to a study of cytomegalovirus exposure and HLA in healthy donors (dated by TCRdb to about 2017). Regarding the study in general: An earlier analysis of more than 550 of the donors reported around 280 Gb of sequence data and approximately 120 million unique TCR beta sequences obtained from around 170 million T cells. The genetic ancestry cluster associated with self-reported Caucasian donors included around 76% of the roughly 390 genotyped donors. Donor age, sex, ethnicity and CMV serostatus were compiled together with the repertoire data. HLA typing included class I and class II loci at four-digit resolution. A later analysis re-analyzed previously published TCR beta repertoires from approximately 670 donors and added high-resolution HLA genotyping to study TCR occurrence patterns. To predict cytomegalovirus infection status, the study brought together high-throughput TCR immunosequencing, statistical association of individual TCRs with disease status, and machine learning. All discovery cohort repertoires had been generated on a single sequencing platform. In a later genetic analysis, genome-wide SNP genotypes for about three fifths of the roughly 670 donors were used, and that subset was treated as a discovery cohort. Among approximately 370 genotyped donors of the cohort, an average of approximately 240,000 unique TCR beta nucleotide sequences was sequenced per donor, of which about 18% were non-productive. The later analysis used no new phenotypic data to find candidate immune exposures, relying instead on TCR beta sequences and their occurrence across donors. An early release covering roughly 640 HLA-typed donors comprised about 290 gigabases of sequencing data and roughly 86 million unique TCR sequences. The T cell repertoires of about 700 subjects were profiled by immunosequencing and related to cytomegalovirus serostatus. The aim of the study was to test whether cataloging public T cell receptors could identify signatures of past pathogen exposure. An earlier analysis of around 580 of the donors used high-throughput TCR beta sequencing to judge whether each TCR beta V gene segment behaved as functional or pseudogenic. The number of donors typed differed by locus, with 629-630 for A, B, C, DRB1 and DQB1, roughly 520 for DQA1, 600 to 610 for DPA1, and about 450 for DPB1. A separate validation cohort of approximately 120 different subjects was used in addition to the 666-subject first cohort. Roughly five DR-DQ haplotypes were handled as single units for association and clustering because linkage in the cohort was strong. Overall study outcomes, separate from this receptor: The earlier analysis of approximately 560 of the donors excluded some 15 rarely observed V segments, including chromosome 9 orphons, because counts were too low. Linkage disequilibrium might explain the correlated functional status among segregating V segments, but an unknown experimental factor could not be excluded. In a later analysis, TCR association rates were found to vary across HLA loci, with the most associated TCRs seen for DRB1 alleles and the fewest for HLA-C alleles. Roughly uniform sequencing depth across donors was assumed in presence/absence analyses, although this assumption may not hold. The cohort was sequenced for TCR beta chains only, and without alpha or paired-chain data the features that could be detected were limited. The study gave a list of about 150 TCR beta chains associated with cytomegalovirus. In a later genetic analysis, fewer N-insertions in productive TCRs were reported among donors in an Asian-associated ancestry cluster than the roughly 700-donor mean. A later analysis found that HLA-associated TCR beta chains were more clonally expanded and had lower generation probabilities than equally common non-associated chains. The authors suggested that the approach could potentially be extended to other disease states and immunological phenotypes. HLA typing was unavailable for some donors at each locus, so association tests used only the typed subset. An association between a missense DCLRE1C variant and V-gene and J-gene trimming of TCR beta chains was found in a later genetic analysis and replicated in an independent cohort. While some public TCRs were present in many individuals, most TCR sequences turned up only very rarely across donors. In both the original and validation cohorts, the classifier was reported to diagnose cytomegalovirus status with high specificity and sensitivity. In an earlier analysis of approximately 590 of the donors, most TCR beta V segments appeared in productive rearrangements about 90% or about 30% of the time, broadly matching IMGT annotations. A later analysis found that most CMV-associated TCR beta chains appeared HLA-restricted, with HLA associations seemingly driven largely by CMV exposure. Assigning TCR associations to individual alleles was difficult when HLA alleles, especially DR and DQ, strongly co-occurred. Some IMGT-functional V segments, including TRBV6-2 and TRBV6-3, could not be distinguished by the 87-base-pair reads and were therefore excluded. According to a later analysis, parvovirus B19, influenza, CMV and Epstein-Barr virus appeared linked to several top co-occurrence clusters. A cluster of highly shared sequence variants was judged likely to represent a technical artifact of the sequencing pipeline. Three of the identified cytomegalovirus-associated TCR beta chains were confirmed in vitro to be specific for cytomegalovirus antigens. The only immune exposure information available for the cohort was CMV serostatus. Specific HLA alleles were associated with 16,951 TCR beta sequences at a false discovery rate of 0.05 in a later analysis. A further reported finding was that TCR beta sequences accurately predicted the HLA-A and HLA-B alleles for most subjects in the first cohort.

Sequences SNHLY (CDR1) and FYNNEI (CDR2) are obtained from the germline V gene. Measured from the cysteine to the phenylalanine, the CDR3 is 15 residues long. Only the CDR3 region is kept as DNA, spanning 45 bases read in frame from base 1. V is cut by 5 bases and J by 4 bases, and the space between the germline ends is 17 bases. The cohort consisted of 600 to 750 healthy bone marrow donors. At the time of sampling, all cohort members were nominally healthy, though unrecorded immune exposures were likely present. The donor was CMV seronegative and was included in the group of several hundred seronegative cohort members. A peripheral blood sample was collected from each donor, and TCR beta sequencing was performed on peripheral blood mononuclear cells. Genomic DNA was extracted from the blood cell samples with the Qiagen DNeasy Blood Extraction Kit. Libraries came from the immunoSEQ multiplex PCR assay. A mixture of 60 forward primers for TCR Vbeta segments and 13 reverse primers for TCR Jbeta segments was used in the multiplex PCR. Amplification of the CDR3 region of rearranged TCR beta genes was performed with a multiplex PCR assay on genomic DNA. The amplified TCR beta libraries were sequenced on the Illumina HiSeq System as 87-base-pair reads. Under the source paper's analysis protocol: In a later analysis, tens of millions of unique TCR beta chains were counted across the approximately 670 repertoires, and roughly 9.9 million of these chains were shared by at least two donors. To remove PCR and sequencing errors, raw reads were error-corrected and collapsed into unique sequences using a nearest-neighbor algorithm that merged closely related sequences. CDR3 sequences were aligned to IMGT reference sequences to assign V, D and J gene segments. For a sequence to be retained, a match of at least six nucleotides was required to both a V gene segment and a J gene segment. Rearrangements were called productive when the CDR3 lacked stop codons and stayed in frame with V and J; all others were non-productive. Following IMGT convention, CDR3 was defined as the stretch from the second conserved V-encoded cysteine to the conserved J-encoded phenylalanine. The earlier analysis of 500 to 750 of the donors excluded any sequence lacking an unambiguous match to a single V gene segment. In an earlier analysis of 587 of the donors, V segments were called functional above 56.7% productive rearrangements and were called segregating when the between-donor standard deviation exceeded 5%. To diagnose cytomegalovirus status from the catalog of TCR beta chain sequences, a statistical classification framework was built. In a later analysis, TCR nucleotide sequences were compared against IMGT/GENE-DB human TR gene sequences so that V and J genes could be assigned. A later analysis assigned CDR3 sequences and most-parsimonious VDJ recombination scenarios with the TCRdist pipeline. A later analysis defined each TCR beta chain by its CDR3 amino acid sequence plus V-gene family, and excluded reads lacking a unique V-gene family. A later analysis removed 592 highly shared, low-generation-probability nucleotide sequences to deal with suspected cross-contamination and a sequencing artifact. In a later analysis, a clonal expansion index was calculated for each public chain from normalized within-repertoire ranks of inferred template counts. In a later analysis, generation probabilities were computed with a VDJ recombination model fitted to out-of-frame rearrangements, and the resulting probabilities were checked against IGoR. In a later analysis, TCR-TCR, TCR-HLA and TCR-CMV co-occurrence was scored with hypergeometric tests, and a repertoire-size bias correction was applied to TCR pairs. In a later analysis, false discovery rates were estimated by permuting HLA or CMV assignments 20 times. In a later analysis, co-occurring TCRs were grouped using DBSCAN, with TCRdist sequence similarity added in when clustering inside HLA-allele-positive subsets. Repertoires with fewer than 30,000 or more than 120,000 public chains, plus five repertoires with anomalous nucleotide sharing, were excluded from co-occurrence clustering. Entries here come from immuneACCESS through TCRdb and include only in-frame sequences with V and J called. Some clones fail to appear in such tables; in the studies checked, an unresolved V gene covers under half of the shortfall, and the cause of the remainder is unknown. Clone size and the V and J calls come from that table; the DNA yielded D and trimming. For this sample there are around 210,000 clones; around 80% appear just once. The ten largest make up approximately 0.49% of the sample.

Sequences were obtained from PBMCs. The sequence links TRBV2 to TRBJ1-2; possibly the D gene is TRBD1, per 6 matching bases. The receptor's source is a boy aged 5-17 years in good health and CMV-seronegative. The CDR3 protein: CASSTSGALVYGYTF. The sequence in DNA is TGTGCCAGCAGTACTTCAGGGGCATTAGTCTATGGCTACACCTTC.